This T cell receptor beta chain is drawn from a study of follicular helper T cells after annual influenza vaccination. On the study more broadly: Some donors were sampled over the 2013-2014, 2014-2015 and 2015-2016 vaccinations.

Time point indicated: 2015-2016 season, 7 days after influenza vaccination. Clones were read by immunoSEQ multiplex PCR, and TCRdb kept only the in-frame ones, dropping some. The sample has some 8,300 clones; 82% are singletons. Study-wide results and caveats: Just about 10-22% of cells analyzed had recovered productive TCRB sequences.

Details on this clone: Its antigen is unidentified.

This TCR derives from an adult who received the influenza vaccine. Sequenced material: CXCR5+ CD38- circulating T follicular helper cells from blood, taken 7 days after influenza vaccination. The subset here: circulating Tfh, non-naive CD4+CXCR5+PD-1+ (ICOS+CD38+ or ICOS-CD38-).

The CDR3 DNA reads TGTGCCAGCCAAAGTGGTGCGGGAGGAAACACCATATATTTT. Translating gives CASQSGAGGNTIYF. V and J are TRBV19 and TRBJ1-3; no clear D gene. The CDR3 runs 14 residues. V lost 9 bases and J 4 bases, leaving 16 bases between the germline ends. CDR1 and CDR2 from the germline V gene are LNHDA and SQIVND (reference sequence).